This TCR beta chain was recovered during a study of T cell responses to AZD1222 COVID-19 vaccine. Study background: Doses given second, at about 4 or about 12 weeks, were pooled.

Measured with immunoSEQ multiplex PCR; TCRdb has only the in-frame clones, and not every one. Of roughly 150,000 clones in the sample, about 92% are singletons; the top ten hold about 2.5%. On this clone itself: The antigen is not known.

Study results and caveats: A mostly white British donor set with more females was recruited, and clonal diversity was possibly underestimated.

V was clipped by 3 bases and J by 3 bases, with 17 bases between them. CDR1 and CDR2 (germline): MNHNS, SASEGT. The CDR3 totals 16 residues. This chain uses TRBV6-1 with TRBJ1-1; no definite D call. The sequence was collected from an adult in good health. The sample in question was peripheral blood, obtained on day 0 of AZD1222 vaccination. CDR3 residues: CASSDLAASGYTEAFF. DNA of the CDR3: TGTGCCAGCAGTGATTTAGCCGCCTCAGGATACACTGAAGCTTTCTTT.